This TCR beta chain was recorded in a study of a mutant IDH1 vaccine in newly diagnosed glioma. Study at large: Every participant had undergone radiotherapy, temozolomide, or both before, and most underwent both.

Clones were read by immunoSEQ multiplex PCR, and TCRdb kept only the in-frame ones, dropping some. This table has about 66,000 clones, around 86% appearing once. The V end was cut by 3 bases, the J end by 1 base, with 12 bases between. Germline V gene data show CDR1 as SGHVS and CDR2 as FQNEAQ. CDR3 length: 15 amino acids. Sample time point: baseline, week 1 (first vaccination visit). Indicated treatment: pre-vaccination baseline after standard-of-care therapy. Each of the donors came in with new WHO grade 3 or 4 astrocytomas that were IDH1-mutant and ATRX-lost. This specimen consisted of PBMCs, obtained from a glioma patient treated with radiotherapy, temozolomide or both. The chain links TRBV7-8 to TRBJ1-1; D possibly corresponds to TRBD1 (5 bases). This sequence was found in a man aged 25-45 years with glioma. CDR3 nucleotides: TGTGCCAGCAGCTTGTATGGACAATGGAACACTGAAGCTTTCTTT. This sequence encodes CASSLYGQWNTEAFF.